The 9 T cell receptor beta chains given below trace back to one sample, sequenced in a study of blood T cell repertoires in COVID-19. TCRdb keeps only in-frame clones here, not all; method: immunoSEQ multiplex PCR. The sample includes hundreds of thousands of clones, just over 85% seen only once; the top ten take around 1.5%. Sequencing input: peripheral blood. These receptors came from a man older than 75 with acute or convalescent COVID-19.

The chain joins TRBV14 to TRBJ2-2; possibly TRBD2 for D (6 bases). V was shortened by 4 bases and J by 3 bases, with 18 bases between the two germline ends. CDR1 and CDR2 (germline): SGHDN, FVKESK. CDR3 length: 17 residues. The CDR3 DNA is TGTGCCAGCAGCCCTCGACACATCCGGGAGTACACCGGGGAGCTGTTTTTT. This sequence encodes CASSPRHIREYTGELFF.

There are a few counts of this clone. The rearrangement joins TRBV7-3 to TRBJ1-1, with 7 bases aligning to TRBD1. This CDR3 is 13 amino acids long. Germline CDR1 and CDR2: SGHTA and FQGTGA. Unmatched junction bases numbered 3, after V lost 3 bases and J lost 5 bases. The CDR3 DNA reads TGTGCCAGCAGCTTCGACAGGGTAACTGAAGCTTTCTTT. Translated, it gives CASSFDRVTEAFF.

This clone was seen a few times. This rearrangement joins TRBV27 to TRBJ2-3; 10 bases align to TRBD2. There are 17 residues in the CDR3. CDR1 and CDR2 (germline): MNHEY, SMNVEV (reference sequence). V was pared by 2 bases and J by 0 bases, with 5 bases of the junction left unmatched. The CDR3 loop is CASSLRAGGTSTDTQYF. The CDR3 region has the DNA TGTGCCAGCAGTTTACGAGCGGGAGGGACTAGCACAGATACGCAGTATTTT.

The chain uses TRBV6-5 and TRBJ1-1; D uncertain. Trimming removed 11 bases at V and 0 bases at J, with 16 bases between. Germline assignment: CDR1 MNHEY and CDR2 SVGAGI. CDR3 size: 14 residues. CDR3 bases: TGTGCCGCCTCCCTCTCCCAGATGAACACTGAAGCTTTCTTT. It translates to CAASLSQMNTEAFF.

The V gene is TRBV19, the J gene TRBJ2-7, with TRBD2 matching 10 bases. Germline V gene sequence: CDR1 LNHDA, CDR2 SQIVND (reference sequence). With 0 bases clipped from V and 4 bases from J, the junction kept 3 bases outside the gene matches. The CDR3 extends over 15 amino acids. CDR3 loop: CASSIDASGRYEQYF. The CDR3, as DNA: TGTGCCAGTAGTATAGATGCTAGCGGGAGATACGAGCAGTACTTC.

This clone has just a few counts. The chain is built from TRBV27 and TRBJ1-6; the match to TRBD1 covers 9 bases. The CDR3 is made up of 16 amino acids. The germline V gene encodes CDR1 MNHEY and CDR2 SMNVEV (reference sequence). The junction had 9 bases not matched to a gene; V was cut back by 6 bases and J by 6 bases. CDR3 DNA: TGTGCCAGCAGACCACAGGGGGCACTGGGTAATTCACCCCTCCACTTT. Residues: CASRPQGALGNSPLHF.

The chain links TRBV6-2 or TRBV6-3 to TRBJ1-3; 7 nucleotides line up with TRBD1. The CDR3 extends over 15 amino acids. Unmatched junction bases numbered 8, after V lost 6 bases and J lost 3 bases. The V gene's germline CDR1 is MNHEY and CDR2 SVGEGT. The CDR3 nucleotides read TGTGCCAGCAGCCCCCGGACAGGATTTGGAAACACCATATATTTT. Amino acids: CASSPRTGFGNTIYF.

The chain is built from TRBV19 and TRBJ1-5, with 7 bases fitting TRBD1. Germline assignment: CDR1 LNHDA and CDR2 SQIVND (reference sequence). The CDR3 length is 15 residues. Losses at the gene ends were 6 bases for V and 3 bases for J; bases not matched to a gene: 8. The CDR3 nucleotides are TGTGCCAGTAGCCCAAGGGGACAGAACAATCAGCCCCAGCATTTT. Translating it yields CASSPRGQNNQPQHF.

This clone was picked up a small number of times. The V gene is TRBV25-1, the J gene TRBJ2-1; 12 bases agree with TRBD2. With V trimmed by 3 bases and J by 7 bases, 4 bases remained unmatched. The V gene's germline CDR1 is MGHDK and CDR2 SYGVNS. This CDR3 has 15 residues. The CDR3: CASSDAGLAGNEQFF. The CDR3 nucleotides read TGTGCCAGCAGTGATGCCGGACTAGCGGGAAATGAGCAGTTCTTC.